This is a list of T cell receptor beta chains from one sample in a study of shared clonotypes between healthy human individuals. Generated by immunoSEQ multiplex PCR, the TCRdb table keeps only in-frame clones and is missing some. This table has fewer than 650,000 clones, over 65% appearing once. The material sequenced was PBMCs. These receptors were taken from a woman aged 40 to 50 in good health. Some clones in this sample may be carry-over from other donors' samples. CDR3s leave out the opening cysteine and the closing phenylalanine or tryptophan.

j_call,v_call,cdr3_aa
TRBJ1-3,TRBV5-1,ASSYAGTGDTIY
TRBJ2-2,TRBV11-2,ASSPPAGNTGELF
TRBJ2-1,TRBV7-2,ASSIGQGEQF
TRBJ2-1,TRBV7-2,ASSLAGSGGQF
TRBJ2-7,TRBV4-3,ASSQDWGIEQY
TRBJ1-1,TRBV30,AWSRTLGLGTEAF
TRBJ2-7,TRBV30,AWGKGAIYEQY
TRBJ2-4,TRBV2,ASTIAKNIQY
TRBJ1-5,TRBV19,ASGEYYSNQPQH
TRBJ2-1,TRBV9,ASSSHLGPNAEQF
TRBJ1-5,TRBV7-9,ASSLGSPGDLNQPQH
TRBJ2-7,TRBV27,ASSLSTGSYEQY
TRBJ2-7,TRBV28,ASSFASAIIGEQY
TRBJ1-2,TRBV11-1,ASSQGAYGYT
TRBJ2-7,TRBV6-1,ASRAVTAPYEQY
TRBJ1-4,TRBV27,ASRGYRGYEKLF
TRBJ1-6,TRBV11-1,ASSLHASPLH
TRBJ2-2,TRBV30,ACIAGGFSGELF
TRBJ2-2,TRBV5-1,ASSTPGQGNTGELF
TRBJ2-1,TRBV6-4,ASSVRQGPYNEQF
TRBJ2-7,TRBV27,ASSLYRRQLEQY
TRBJ2-3,TRBV5-6,ASSRGLAGDGTDTQY
TRBJ2-1,TRBV7-9,ASSSSVGTSNKF
TRBJ2-7,TRBV19,ASSWGVSYEQY
TRBJ2-7,TRBV18,ASSPRGSTYEQY
TRBJ2-1,TRBV5-4,ASSPTWANEQF
TRBJ1-2,TRBV11-2,ASSKTLGYT
TRBJ2-3,TRBV6-5,ATLFGDTQY
TRBJ2-6,TRBV18,ASSPLRTGVTGANVLT
TRBJ2-5,TRBV4-2,ASSHDRDSTYQETQY
TRBJ1-5,TRBV7-3,ASSLTWGDQPQH
TRBJ2-1,TRBV28,ASSHPHGGSYNEQF
TRBJ1-1,TRBV7-8,ASSLNPPNRGGEAF
TRBJ2-2,TRBV10-3,AISDYTGELF
TRBJ2-6,TRBV6-4,ASSATDGDSGANVLT
TRBJ1-1,TRBV6-6,ASSGVATEAF
TRBJ2-3,TRBV7-8,ASSPYWEGYTDTQY
TRBJ2-2,TRBV6-5,ASSGGNTGELF
TRBJ1-2,TRBV5-1,ASSLTGTNYGYT
TRBJ2-7,TRBV5-1,ASSSTGGSYEQY
TRBJ2-1,TRBV30,AWSSRGGMYNEQF
TRBJ2-2,TRBV6-1,ASTWGTNTGELF
TRBJ2-7,TRBV30,AWSVELAGYRGEQY
TRBJ2-1,TRBV9,ASSLPGQHSYNEQF